The 28 T cell receptor beta chains reported below all come from one sample, sequenced in a study of CD8+CD57+ T cells in acquired aplastic anemia. Template material for TCR beta VDJ and CDR3 profiling consisted of genomic DNA. TCRdb ran MiXCR on the reads and lists one entry per CDR3 protein. Of under 200,000 distinct CDR3 sequences listed, around 45% are singletons. Individuals selected for sequencing had exhibited CD8+CD57+ cell expansion on flow cytometry. Material: sorted CD4+, CD8+, or CD8+CD57+ T cells (not recorded which) from PBMCs. The receptor source for this set is a human donor with aplastic anemia.

As to this clonotype: Being one base from a much bigger clone, this may be a read error. This chain connects TRBV19 to TRBJ2-3, with D hard to call. The DNA end favors TRBJ1-5, so the J call may be wrong. The CDR3 has 15 amino acids. Per the germline V gene, CDR1 is LNHDA and CDR2 is SQIVND (reference sequence). Here the CDR3 reads CASNRMWEGTDTQHF. The CDR3 coding sequence is TGTGCCAGTAATCGTATGTGGGAGGGCACAGATACGCAGCATTTT.

The chain uses TRBV7-9 and TRBJ1-6; TRBD1 might be the D (6 bases). With 5 bases removed from V and 9 bases from J, the gap between germline ends came to 14 bases. The CDR3 covers 14 residues. Per germline, CDR1 SEHNR and CDR2 FQNEAQ (reference sequence). This chain's CDR3 is CASSRDRPVSPLHF. Written as DNA, the CDR3 is TGTGCCAGCAGCCGCGACAGGCCCGTTTCACCCCTCCACTTT.

V is TRBV7-9 and J is TRBJ1-1, with a possible D match to TRBD1 (5 bases). Trimming left V 8 bases short and J 2 bases short, with 9 bases between. The CDR3 is made up of 12 amino acids. The germline V gene has CDR1 SEHNR and CDR2 FQNEAQ (reference sequence). CDR3 in amino acids: CASLGRNTEAFF. In DNA form, the CDR3 reads TGTGCCAGCTTGGGGCGAAACACTGAAGCTTTCTTT.

CDR3 region: CSSQEWSGSLVREQYF. The CDR3 DNA reads TGCAGCAGCCAAGAGTGGAGCGGGAGTTTGGTAAGAGAGCAGTACTTC. The chain recombines TRBV29-1 with TRBJ2-7; 8 nucleotides align to TRBD2. The CDR3 has 16 residues. V shed 8 bases and J 7 bases; nucleotides not matched to a gene: 22. CDR1 and CDR2 from the germline V gene are SQVTM and ANQGSEA.

In its sample, this clonotype was seen a few times. CDR3 sequence reads: CASKWGGGNTEAFF. DNA of the CDR3: TGTGCCAGTAAATGGGGGGGAGGGAACACTGAAGCTTTCTTT. This chain joins TRBV19 and TRBJ1-1; D is perhaps TRBD1 (5 bases). V was clipped by 7 bases and J by 1 base, with 13 bases between them. This CDR3 contains 14 residues. Germline V gives CDR1 LNHDA, CDR2 SQIVND (reference sequence).

With respect to this clonotype: A junction end diverges from the germline sequence, so it may reflect a read error. The chain joins TRBV2 to TRBJ2-1; D possibly corresponds to TRBD2 (6 bases). The CDR3 is 13 amino acids. The V gene's germline CDR1 is SNHLY and CDR2 FYNNEI. The CDR3 DNA sequence: TGTGCCAGCGCCCGGGACTCCAACAATGAGCAGTTCTTC. This translates into CASARDSNNEQFF.

The chain uses TRBV11-1 and TRBJ2-3; TRBD1 might be the D (6 bases). Germline lookup yields CDR1 SGHAT and CDR2 FQDESV (reference sequence). The CDR3 spans 16 residues. Trimming removed 5 bases from V and 0 bases from J, with 15 bases in between. The CDR3 here is CASSVVPGASTDTQYF. Written as DNA, the CDR3 is TGTGCCAGCAGCGTAGTCCCAGGGGCTAGCACAGATACGCAGTATTTT.

This clonotype was seen a few times. This chain uses TRBV25-1 with TRBJ2-3; 7 bases agree with TRBD2. The CDR3 extends over 16 amino acids. Germline loops: CDR1 MGHDK, CDR2 SYGVNS. Here the CDR3 DNA reads TGTGCTAGGAGCCTGGGGGGGTTTGGGTACACAGATACGCAGTATTTT. Residues: CARSLGGFGYTDTQYF.

This clonotype was observed a few times. A much larger clone is a single base away; this may be a read error. The V and J genes are TRBV7-6 and TRBJ2-2; a weak D match, TRBD2 (6 bases). Per germline, CDR1 SGHVS and CDR2 FNYEAQ. This CDR3 spans 16 amino acids. The CDR3 is CASGLDNGGVTGELFF. CDR3 nucleotide sequence: TGTGCCAGCGGCTTAGATAACGGGGGAGTAACCGGGGAGCTGTTTTTT.

This clonotype was detected a few times. The gene calls are TRBV24-1 and TRBJ2-5, with D unresolved. The CDR3 has 13 residues. From germline, CDR1 is KGHDR and CDR2 SFDVKD. V was cut by 9 bases and J by 0 bases, with 10 bases left in between. The CDR3 DNA reads TGTGCCACCGGGGTACGGAACCAAGAGACCCAGTACTTC. Its protein is CATGVRNQETQYF.

A note on this clonotype: This clone may be a read error of a much larger clone one base away. The rearrangement uses TRBV12-3 or TRBV12-4 and TRBJ2-1; D is unresolved. There are 13 residues in the CDR3. V was shortened by 8 bases and J by 3 bases, with 11 bases between the two germline ends. The CDR3 region is CASRSESYNEQFF. The CDR3 DNA reads as TGTGCCAGCCGGTCCGAGAGCTACAATGAGCAGTTCTTC.

The chain joins TRBV7-2 to TRBJ2-2; unclear D gene. In germline, CDR1 is SGHTA, CDR2 FQGNSA. V was clipped by 5 bases and J by 7 bases, with 14 bases between them. CDR3 length: 14 amino acids. The CDR3 is CASSPPGSNGELFF. CDR3 nucleotides: TGTGCCAGCAGCCCCCCCGGGTCGAACGGGGAGCTGTTTTTT.

The genes are TRBV2 and TRBJ1-3; D remains unclear. The CDR3 runs to 15 residues. Germline assignment: CDR1 SNHLY and CDR2 FYNNEI. V shed 10 bases and J shed 3 bases, with 19 bases lying between them. The CDR3 DNA sequence: TGTGCCAACTCTGCCCAAGCGGGGTATGGAAACACCATATATTTT. Translated, it gives CANSAQAGYGNTIYF.

This clonotype was seen a single time. A much larger clone differs by one base, so this may be a read error. V gene TRBV5-1 combines with J gene TRBJ1-1, with TRBD1 matching over 7 bases. Germline CDR1 SGHRS, CDR2 YFSETQ. V lost 5 bases to trimming and J lost 0 bases; unmatched junction nucleotides: 10. The CDR3 is made up of 16 amino acids. DNA of the CDR3: TGCGCCAGCAGAGATGCGTACAGGGGAGTGAACACTGAAGCTTTCTTT. The encoded protein is CASRDAYRGVNTEAFF.

This clonotype occurred many times. The gene calls are TRBV20-1 and TRBJ2-7, with TRBD1 matching 7 bases. The CDR3 extends over 14 amino acids. Germline CDR1 DFQATT, CDR2 SNEGSKA (reference sequence). V gave up 4 bases and J gave up 0 bases; unmatched junction bases: 6. The CDR3 loop is CSAKDRETSYEQYF. The DNA of the CDR3 is TGCAGTGCTAAAGACAGGGAAACCTCCTACGAGCAGTACTTC.

This clonotype appeared once. V and J are TRBV9 and TRBJ2-3; TRBD1 is a possible D gene (7 bases). Germline assignment: CDR1 SGDLS and CDR2 YYNGEE. Trimming cost V 2 bases and J 0 bases, with 13 bases left between them. The CDR3 is 16 residues long. Here the CDR3 reads CASSVLQGTSTDTQYF. CDR3 sequence (DNA): TGTGCCAGCAGCGTCCTACAGGGGACTAGCACAGATACGCAGTATTTT.

The chain uses TRBV20-1 and TRBJ2-5, with 15 bases matching TRBD2. The V gene end was trimmed by 1 base and the J gene end by 3 bases; junction bases not matched to a gene: 0. Germline V gene sequence: CDR1 DFQATT, CDR2 SNEGSKA (reference sequence). This CDR3 is built from 15 residues. CDR3 DNA: TGCAGTGCTAGAGGGACTAGCGGGAGGGAAGAGACCCAGTACTTC. Translated: CSARGTSGREETQYF.

This chain links TRBV15 with TRBJ2-2; unclear D gene. This CDR3 contains 14 residues. V lost 0 bases, J lost 6 bases, and 8 bases lay in between. Germline assignment: CDR1 LNHNV and CDR2 YYDKDF (reference sequence). CDR3 in amino acids: CATSRESRAGELFF. DNA of the CDR3: TGTGCCACCAGCAGAGAGTCTAGGGCCGGGGAGCTGTTTTTT.

V usage is TRBV4-2 and J usage is TRBJ2-7, with 7 bases aligning to TRBD2. The V segment lost 6 bases and the J segment 0 bases; nucleotides outside the gene matches: 8. This CDR3 is 15 amino acids long. Germline CDR1 and CDR2: LGHNA and YNFKEQ. CDR3 nucleotide sequence: TGTGCCAGCAGGCCGAGCGGGACCAGCTCCTACGAGCAGTACTTC. Its translation is CASRPSGTSSYEQYF.

This chain connects TRBV20-1 to TRBJ2-5, with D unresolved. Germline V lookup: CDR1 DFQATT, CDR2 SNEGSKA (reference sequence). This CDR3 region has 14 residues. The V end lost 0 bases, the J end lost 5 bases, and 13 bases lay between the germline ends. The CDR3 DNA sequence: TGCAGTGCTAGAGATGAGATAGCTCACGAGACCCAGTACTTC. It encodes CSARDEIAHETQYF.

The gene calls are TRBV9 and TRBJ2-3; tentatively, D is TRBD2 (6 bases). Germline-derived CDR1 and CDR2 are SGDLS and YYNGEE. This CDR3 has 15 amino acids. Deletions cut 0 bases from V and 0 bases from J, with 8 bases between. CDR3 sequence (DNA): TGTGCCAGCAGCGTAGGGAGCGGGAGCACAGATACGCAGTATTTT. Translation gives CASSVGSGSTDTQYF.

Many counts were recorded for this clonotype. The chain recombines TRBV19 with TRBJ2-7, with TRBD2 as a possible D gene (6 bases). This CDR3 region has 14 residues. Germline-derived CDR1 and CDR2 are LNHDA and SQIVND (reference sequence). Trimming took 1 base from V and 2 from J, leaving 9 bases between them. The CDR3 coding sequence is TGTGCCAGTAGTATAGGGGGAGGCACCTACGAGCAGTACTTC. Protein sequence: CASSIGGGTYEQYF. The full variable domain, its missing parts supplied by reference TRBV19 and TRBJ2-7, is DGGITQSPKYLFRKEGQNVTLSCEQNLNHDAMYWYRQDPGQGLRLIYYSQIVNDFQKGDIAEGYSVSREKKESFPLTVTSAQKNPTAFYLCASSIGGGTYEQYFGPGTRLTVT.

This chain joins TRBV20-1 and TRBJ1-2; D is unresolved. There are 13 residues in the CDR3. The V gene lost 4 bases and the J gene lost 3 bases, with 12 bases spanning the gap. Germline values: CDR1 DFQATT, CDR2 SNEGSKA (reference sequence). CDR3 DNA sequence: TGCAGTGCTAAGGACGGCCGGGACTATGGCTACACCTTC. Translating it yields CSAKDGRDYGYTF.

This clonotype was seen ten or more times. The chain uses TRBV9 and TRBJ2-5; 7 nucleotides agree with TRBD2. Germline V gives CDR1 SGDLS, CDR2 YYNGEE. The ends lost 3 bases at V and 2 bases at J; junction bases unmatched: 10. The CDR3 totals 16 residues. CDR3 DNA: TGTGCCAGCAGCGGAAGCGGGACCCTCCGGCAAGAGACCCAGTACTTC. Its translation is CASSGSGTLRQETQYF.

The genes are TRBV25-1 and TRBJ1-6; no reliable D call. V lost 4 bases and J 7 bases, leaving 8 bases between the germline ends. CDR3 length: 13 amino acids. The germline V gene encodes CDR1 MGHDK and CDR2 SYGVNS. CDR3 coding DNA: TGTGCCAGCAGTGGCCTCGGAAATTCACCCCTCCACTTT. It specifies CASSGLGNSPLHF.

This clonotype came up a few times. The chain combines TRBV29-1 with TRBJ2-1; possibly TRBD2 for D (6 bases). Germline CDR1 is SQVTM and CDR2 is ANQGSEA. The CDR3 is 13 amino acids. With 4 bases removed from V and 5 bases from J, the gap between germline ends came to 12 bases. This CDR3 reads CSVARRGNNEQFF. As DNA, the CDR3 is TGCAGCGTTGCCAGGCGGGGTAACAATGAGCAGTTCTTC.

V and J are TRBV11-2 and TRBJ1-1; TRBD1 agrees at 7 bases. CDR1 and CDR2 (germline): SGHAT, FQNNGV. This CDR3 contains 16 residues. With 4 bases clipped from V and 0 bases from J, the junction kept 8 bases outside the gene matches. The CDR3 region is CASSSRQGEMNTEAFF. In nucleotides, the CDR3 is TGTGCCAGCAGCTCCCGGCAGGGGGAAATGAACACTGAAGCTTTCTTT.

This clonotype was picked up many times. The rearrangement links TRBV4-1 to TRBJ2-7; D is uncertain. V was clipped by 1 base and J by 0 bases, with 13 bases between them. Germline CDR1 MGHRA, CDR2 YSYEKL. The CDR3 is made up of 16 amino acids. CDR3 DNA: TGCGCCAGCAGCCAAGGGCTAACAATTTACTCCTACGAGCAGTACTTC. This gives the protein CASSQGLTIYSYEQYF.